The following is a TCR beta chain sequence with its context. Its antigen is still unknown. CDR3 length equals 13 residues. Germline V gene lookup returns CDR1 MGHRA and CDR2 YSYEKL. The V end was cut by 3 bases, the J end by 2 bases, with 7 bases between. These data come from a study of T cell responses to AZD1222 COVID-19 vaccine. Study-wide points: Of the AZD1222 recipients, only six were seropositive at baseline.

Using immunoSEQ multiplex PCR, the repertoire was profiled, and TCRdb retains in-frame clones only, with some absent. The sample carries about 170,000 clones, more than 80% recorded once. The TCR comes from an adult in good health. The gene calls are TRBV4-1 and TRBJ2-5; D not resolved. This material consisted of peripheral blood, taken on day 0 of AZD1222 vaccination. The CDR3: CASSQFPQETQYF. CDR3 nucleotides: TGCGCCAGCAGCCAGTTTCCGCAAGAGACCCAGTACTTC.